This TCR beta chain emerged from a study of identical twins (dated by TCRdb to the mid-2010s). With regard to the full study: TCR alpha and beta repertoires from monozygotic twins, unrelated adults of various ages and cord blood were deep-sequenced to test whether fetal clonotypes persist. To rule out contamination, the twin experiments were replicated at different times with different library preparation protocols. Points the paper makes about the study in general: Fewer insertions were carried by abundant cord blood beta clonotypes; a weaker similar trend was observed in young adult naive repertoires, while no such trend was observed in memory repertoires. A weaker excess of twin sharing was found in beta out-of-frame sequences because the signal-to-noise ratio was lowered by fewer shared sequences. Out-of-frame TCR alpha sharing in monozygotic twins was systematically underestimated by recombination models, whereas sharing between unrelated individuals was in agreement with the recombination models. Compared with coincidental sharing between unrelated individuals, out-of-frame TCR alpha sequences shared between twins had an excess of sequences with low generation probability. Invariant T cells such as MAIT and iNKT could partly confound zero-insertion analyses, though diverse VJ usage argued against this for most clonotypes. Conclusions relied on cross-sectional statistical analysis, since the same donors could not be followed over many years.

Of note for this clonotype: What this receptor recognizes is not known. Base qualities are missing; no much larger clone stands one base away.

V loses 4 bases, J loses 7 bases, and the germline ends lie 16 bases apart. Reading from cysteine to phenylalanine, the CDR3 counts 13 amino acids. Only the CDR3 DNA is retained, 39 bases long and in frame from the first base. The germline V gene gives CDR1 as SQVTM and CDR2 as ANQGSEA. Receptor amplification or capture employed 5' RACE. Sequenced on an Illumina HiSeq 2000. Template switching added a universal primer binding site, and the final cDNA carried a unique molecular identifier that allowed TCR cDNA molecules to be counted accurately. First-strand cDNA for TCR alpha and beta chains was synthesized from specific primers in the conserved constant-segment region. To control for contamination, each cDNA library was double barcoded with a SMART-Mk sample barcode plus Illumina barcodes. Two successive PCR steps introduced TruSeq adapter sequences along with Illumina sample barcodes. Sequencing of the TCR alpha and beta cDNA libraries was done on the Illumina HiSeq platform using custom primers. The authors processed their data as follows. MiGEC processed the raw reads to extract unique molecular identifiers, while MiXCR was used to determine the CDR3 positions. For each individual, recombination models were inferred using an EM algorithm with the repgenHMM and IGoR tools. Shared clonotype analysis was performed with the tcR package in R, normalizing sharing by the product of cloneset sizes. Out-of-frame nonproductive sequences were analyzed to study raw recombination free of thymic and clonal selection effects. TCRdb reprocessed the public reads (quality trimming at Q25 with fastp, clone calling with MiXCR) and kept in-frame beta chains. Every entry covers one CDR3 protein and lists the most common genes and DNA from its rows. Here the V and J calls rest on TCRdb's processing, not on the authors' analysis. Present in this sample are 650,000 to 750,000 distinct CDR3 sequences, 21% of which were seen just once. 4% to 5.5% of the sample lies in the top ten.

All donors were healthy Caucasians. The twin cohort comprised three pairs of female monozygotic twins, all aged roughly 18 to 30 years. Peripheral blood mononuclear cells were the source from which RNA for the TCR libraries was isolated. These same records also appear under a second study, on T cells expressing NK-cell markers. As described in the second report: TCR beta-chain repertoires were profiled in sorted CD3+CD56+NKG2C+, CD3+CD56+NKG2C- and CD3+CD56-NKG2C+ T-cell subsets from about 8 donors. Seven of the eight sequenced donors were HCMV-seropositive and one was HCMV-seronegative. In several experiments an anti-gammadeltaTCR antibody was added to restrict sorting to alphabetaTCR-expressing T cells. For five or six donors, the dominant CD3+CD56+NKG2C+ clonotypes were among the top 10 CD8+ clonotypes and accounted for roughly 1.0-8% of CD8+ T cells. Those dominant clonotypes were again the most abundant among CD3+CD56-NKG2C+ cells in a handful of donors, at roughly 25-60.1%. Whether the expanded NKG2C-expressing T cell clones were specific for HCMV antigens was left unclear. The study sequenced eight donors, all healthy volunteers chosen at random: three men and five women. A commercial ELISA kit detecting HCMV-specific IgG in serum was used to determine HCMV serostatus. For about 6 donors, bulk peripheral blood T-cell repertoires were additionally sequenced from unsorted PBMC. MIGEC was used to demultiplex reads and group the reads by UMI, and MiTCR was used to assemble and quantify clonotypes. Only TCR cDNA sequences supported by at least two reads were kept to exclude erroneous sequences. Downstream repertoire analysis used the tcR package, and clonotypes were matched across fractions by CDR3 nucleotide sequence plus V segment. VDJmatch was used to annotate antigen specificity against VDJdb, with one amino acid substitution in CDR3 permitted.

The sample taken for sequencing was PBMCs. In this chain, TRBV29-1 is recombined with TRBJ1-2; a confident D gene designation cannot be given. The clonotype comes from a young woman in good health. The CDR3 region has the sequence CSVGPYLSGGYTF. The DNA sequence reads TGCAGCGTTGGGCCCTACCTCTCGGGTGGCTACACCTTC.